This is a list of T cell receptor beta chains from one sample in a study of shared clonotypes between healthy human individuals. Measured with immunoSEQ multiplex PCR; TCRdb has only the in-frame clones, and not every one. The sample consists of approximately 2,000,000 clones, around 93% of them appearing once. Material: naive CD8+ T cells from PBMCs. The receptor set was obtained from a man aged 18 to 29 in good health. Some clones in this sample may be carry-over from other donors' samples. CDR3s include the opening cysteine and the closing phenylalanine or tryptophan. Each record gives: CDR3 DNA, CDR3 protein, J gene, V gene, clone size, D gene. D genes are given only for firm matches. Clone sizes are given selectively: once, few, many, or a class where the clone is expanded.

CDR3nt: TGCAGCGTCCGAGACGGGGGGTTGAACACTGAAGCTTTCTTT
CDR3aa: CSVRDGGLNTEAFF
j_gene: TRBJ1-1
v_gene: TRBV29-1
abundance: -
d_gene: -

CDR3nt: TGTGCCAGCAGCCCTCACCCCCAGGGGCGCGCCGATGAGCAGTTCTTC
CDR3aa: CASSPHPQGRADEQFF
j_gene: TRBJ2-1
v_gene: TRBV4-2
abundance: -
d_gene: -

CDR3nt: TGTGCCAGTAGATGGGGGAGTTATGCGGTCGAGCAGTTCTTC
CDR3aa: CASRWGSYAVEQFF
j_gene: TRBJ2-1
v_gene: TRBV19
abundance: -
d_gene: -

CDR3nt: TGTGCCAGCAGTTACTCTGGGCGAAGTGATGAAAAACTGTTTTTT
CDR3aa: CASSYSGRSDEKLFF
j_gene: TRBJ1-4
v_gene: TRBV6-6
abundance: once
d_gene: -

CDR3nt: TGCGCCAGCAGCCCGCGGACTAGCGGGAGGGCCGGGGGCAATGAGCAGTTCTTC
CDR3aa: CASSPRTSGRAGGNEQFF
j_gene: TRBJ2-1
v_gene: TRBV4-1
abundance: once
d_gene: TRBD2

CDR3nt: TGTGCCAGCAGCTTTTTTCTGGCTAGCGGGAATAGTGTAGTTGAGCAGTTCTTC
CDR3aa: CASSFFLASGNSVVEQFF
j_gene: TRBJ2-1
v_gene: TRBV5-6
abundance: -
d_gene: TRBD2

CDR3nt: TGTGCCAGCAGGACCCCTAGCGGGAGAACAGATACGCAGTATTTT
CDR3aa: CASRTPSGRTDTQYF
j_gene: TRBJ2-3
v_gene: TRBV2
abundance: -
d_gene: TRBD2

CDR3nt: TGTGCCAGCAGTGAGACGGCGAACACTGAAGCTTTCTTT
CDR3aa: CASSETANTEAFF
j_gene: TRBJ1-1
v_gene: TRBV28
abundance: few
d_gene: -

CDR3nt: TGTGCCACCCGGGACAGGATCACTGAAAAACTGTTTTTT
CDR3aa: CATRDRITEKLFF
j_gene: TRBJ1-4
v_gene: TRBV7-6
abundance: -
d_gene: TRBD1

CDR3nt: TGCGCCAGCAGCTTGGGACTAGCGGGAAGCTACGAGCAGTACTTC
CDR3aa: CASSLGLAGSYEQYF
j_gene: TRBJ2-7
v_gene: TRBV5-1
abundance: -
d_gene: TRBD2

CDR3nt: TGTGCCAGCAGAAACAGGGGGCTAGGCTCAGATACGCAGTATTTT
CDR3aa: CASRNRGLGSDTQYF
j_gene: TRBJ2-3
v_gene: TRBV11-1
abundance: once
d_gene: TRBD1

CDR3nt: TGCGCCAGCAGCCAAGTAGAAGGCCCAGGTCTCAATGAGCAGTTCTTC
CDR3aa: CASSQVEGPGLNEQFF
j_gene: TRBJ2-1
v_gene: TRBV4-3
abundance: -
d_gene: -

CDR3nt: TGTGCCAGCAGCGTCCCGACAGGGGCGGTCTGGGAAAAACTGTTTTTT
CDR3aa: CASSVPTGAVWEKLFF
j_gene: TRBJ1-4
v_gene: TRBV5-5
abundance: once
d_gene: TRBD1

CDR3nt: TGTGCCAGCTCACCACTGGGCCGGGACGCCCAAGGCATATATTTT
CDR3aa: CASSPLGRDAQGIYF
j_gene: TRBJ1-3
v_gene: TRBV18
abundance: -
d_gene: -

CDR3nt: TGTGCCAGCAGCAGGGGAACTAACTATGGCTACACCTTC
CDR3aa: CASSRGTNYGYTF
j_gene: TRBJ1-2
v_gene: TRBV11-2
abundance: -
d_gene: -

CDR3nt: TGTGCCATCAGCCTGGACTCGACCGGGGGGGAGCTGTTTTTT
CDR3aa: CAISLDSTGGELFF
j_gene: TRBJ2-2
v_gene: TRBV10-3
abundance: -
d_gene: -

CDR3nt: TGTGCCAGCAGATCTGAAGGGGCGACTAATGAAAAACTGTTTTTT
CDR3aa: CASRSEGATNEKLFF
j_gene: TRBJ1-4
v_gene: TRBV2
abundance: -
d_gene: -

CDR3nt: TGTGCCTGCCTCACAGGGAAAGGAGCGGACACCTTC
CDR3aa: CACLTGKGADTF
j_gene: TRBJ1-2
v_gene: TRBV30
abundance: -
d_gene: -

CDR3nt: TGTGCCAGCAGTTCTCGACTAGAAGAGACCCAGCACTTC
CDR3aa: CASSSRLEETQHF
j_gene: TRBJ2-5
v_gene: TRBV27
abundance: -
d_gene: -

CDR3nt: TGTGCCAGCAGCGTGGGTCGAGGGGGGGATCATCAGCCCCAGCATTTT
CDR3aa: CASSVGRGGDHQPQHF
j_gene: TRBJ1-5
v_gene: TRBV9
abundance: -
d_gene: -

CDR3nt: TGTGCCAGCAGTGAATCGGGTAATCAGCCCCAGCATTTT
CDR3aa: CASSESGNQPQHF
j_gene: TRBJ1-5
v_gene: TRBV25-1
abundance: few
d_gene: -

CDR3nt: TGTGCCAGCAGCTTAGACCGGCGCGCTTTCTTT
CDR3aa: CASSLDRRAFF
j_gene: TRBJ1-1
v_gene: TRBV7-9
abundance: -
d_gene: -

CDR3nt: TGTGCCAGCAGCGGGGTAGGGGTGGCAGCCTCCTACGAGCAGTACTTC
CDR3aa: CASSGVGVAASYEQYF
j_gene: TRBJ2-7
v_gene: TRBV7-8
abundance: -
d_gene: -

CDR3nt: TGTGCCAGCAGCTTGAGGACCGCGAACACCGGGGAGCTGTTTTTT
CDR3aa: CASSLRTANTGELFF
j_gene: TRBJ2-2
v_gene: TRBV5-6
abundance: -
d_gene: -

CDR3nt: TGTGCCAGCAGTTACCGGGAGGCGGGAGGTGGAAACACCATATATTTT
CDR3aa: CASSYREAGGGNTIYF
j_gene: TRBJ1-3
v_gene: TRBV6-6
abundance: -
d_gene: -

CDR3nt: TGCGCCAGCAGCCAAGGGCATAACTATGGCTACACCTTC
CDR3aa: CASSQGHNYGYTF
j_gene: TRBJ1-2
v_gene: TRBV4-3
abundance: -
d_gene: -

CDR3nt: TGTGCCAGCAGCTTAGTAGTACCTTTTAATGAGCAGTTCTTC
CDR3aa: CASSLVVPFNEQFF
j_gene: TRBJ2-1
v_gene: TRBV7-9
abundance: -
d_gene: -

CDR3nt: TGTGCCAGCAGAGAGCACGTGCGGGGGGAGACCCAGTACTTC
CDR3aa: CASREHVRGETQYF
j_gene: TRBJ2-5
v_gene: TRBV6-1
abundance: -
d_gene: TRBD2

CDR3nt: TGTGCCAGCAGTCTCCGCGACAGGGCCTACGAGCAGTACTTC
CDR3aa: CASSLRDRAYEQYF
j_gene: TRBJ2-7
v_gene: TRBV28
abundance: -
d_gene: TRBD1

CDR3nt: TGTGCCAGCAGCCAACATTCCGGGACTGCCTACGAGCAGTACTTC
CDR3aa: CASSQHSGTAYEQYF
j_gene: TRBJ2-7
v_gene: TRBV14
abundance: -
d_gene: -

CDR3nt: TGTGCCAGCAGCCTGGGGGGGATGAACGAGCAGTACTTC
CDR3aa: CASSLGGMNEQYF
j_gene: TRBJ2-7
v_gene: TRBV7-3
abundance: -
d_gene: TRBD2

CDR3nt: TGTGCCAGTAGCGTGAAGGCGAATGAGCAGTTCTTC
CDR3aa: CASSVKANEQFF
j_gene: TRBJ2-1
v_gene: TRBV19
abundance: -
d_gene: -

CDR3nt: TGTGCCAGCAGTGAACGTGGGGGCGCGCTTGGTTACCAAGAGACCCAGTACTTC
CDR3aa: CASSERGGALGYQETQYF
j_gene: TRBJ2-5
v_gene: TRBV25-1
abundance: -
d_gene: -

CDR3nt: TGTGCCAGCAGCCCGCGGACTAGCGGGAGATCCCTCGGGAAGGAGCAGTTCTTC
CDR3aa: CASSPRTSGRSLGKEQFF
j_gene: TRBJ2-1
v_gene: TRBV7-8
abundance: -
d_gene: TRBD2

CDR3nt: TGTGCCATCTACGGAGTCAGGGAAGGCACTGAAGCTTTCTTT
CDR3aa: CAIYGVREGTEAFF
j_gene: TRBJ1-1
v_gene: TRBV28
abundance: -
d_gene: -

CDR3nt: TGTGCCAGCTGCGACAGGGGGAACACTGAAGCTTTCTTT
CDR3aa: CASCDRGNTEAFF
j_gene: TRBJ1-1
v_gene: TRBV11-1
abundance: -
d_gene: TRBD1

CDR3nt: TGTGCCAGCAGCTTAGGGGCTAGCGGGACCACAGATACGCAGTATTTT
CDR3aa: CASSLGASGTTDTQYF
j_gene: TRBJ2-3
v_gene: TRBV11-2
abundance: once
d_gene: TRBD2

CDR3nt: TGTGCCAGCAGGTCCAGGGAGGGCCGGGAGCAGTTCTTC
CDR3aa: CASRSREGREQFF
j_gene: TRBJ2-1
v_gene: TRBV11-3
abundance: -
d_gene: TRBD2

CDR3nt: TGTGCCAGCAGCCTCCCCCCAGATACGCAGTATTTT
CDR3aa: CASSLPPDTQYF
j_gene: TRBJ2-3
v_gene: TRBV7-3
abundance: -
d_gene: -

CDR3nt: TGTGCCAGCAGTTTCACCGGGACAGACTACGAGCAGTACTTC
CDR3aa: CASSFTGTDYEQYF
j_gene: TRBJ2-7
v_gene: TRBV27
abundance: -
d_gene: TRBD1

CDR3nt: TGTGCCAGCAGTTTATTCGGAGGGGAGCTGTTTTTT
CDR3aa: CASSLFGGELFF
j_gene: TRBJ2-2
v_gene: TRBV28
abundance: once
d_gene: -

CDR3nt: TGTGCCAGCAGCACCCCGGGACTAGCAGTAGATACGCAGTATTTT
CDR3aa: CASSTPGLAVDTQYF
j_gene: TRBJ2-3
v_gene: TRBV11-3
abundance: -
d_gene: TRBD2

CDR3nt: TGTGCCAGCAGCGTAGCTACAGGGACTAGCGGCACCGGGGAGCTGTTTTTT
CDR3aa: CASSVATGTSGTGELFF
j_gene: TRBJ2-2
v_gene: TRBV9
abundance: -
d_gene: TRBD2

CDR3nt: TGCGCCAGCAGCGCAGGACAGGGACCCTACGAGCAGTACTTC
CDR3aa: CASSAGQGPYEQYF
j_gene: TRBJ2-7
v_gene: TRBV4-1
abundance: -
d_gene: TRBD1

CDR3nt: TGCGCCAGCAGCCCCCTACAGGATAACTATGGCTACACCTTC
CDR3aa: CASSPLQDNYGYTF
j_gene: TRBJ1-2
v_gene: TRBV4-3
abundance: -
d_gene: -

CDR3nt: TGTGCCAGCAGGCCGGACAGGGCGGAGACCCAGTACTTC
CDR3aa: CASRPDRAETQYF
j_gene: TRBJ2-5
v_gene: TRBV7-8
abundance: once
d_gene: TRBD1

CDR3nt: TGTGCCAGCAGTTTTGCGCAGGGGAACACTGAAGCTTTCTTT
CDR3aa: CASSFAQGNTEAFF
j_gene: TRBJ1-1
v_gene: TRBV28
abundance: -
d_gene: -

CDR3nt: TGTGCCAGCAGTTTATCTTGCCTCGAGCAGTACTTC
CDR3aa: CASSLSCLEQYF
j_gene: TRBJ2-7
v_gene: TRBV27
abundance: -
d_gene: -

CDR3nt: TGTGCCAGCAGTGAAAGGCTTCCGAGGGATTTAGATACGCAGTATTTT
CDR3aa: CASSERLPRDLDTQYF
j_gene: TRBJ2-3
v_gene: TRBV6-1
abundance: -
d_gene: -

CDR3nt: TGTGCCAGCATAGGGCGCCGTAGCTCTGGAAACACCATATATTTT
CDR3aa: CASIGRRSSGNTIYF
j_gene: TRBJ1-3
v_gene: TRBV5-8
abundance: -
d_gene: -

CDR3nt: TGCGCCAGCAGCTTGGCAGGGGATTATCGTCAGCCCCAGCATTTT
CDR3aa: CASSLAGDYRQPQHF
j_gene: TRBJ1-5
v_gene: TRBV5-1
abundance: -
d_gene: -

CDR3nt: TGTGCCAGCAGTTTACGGGGCTCGGGACCCATGAACACTGAAGCTTTCTTT
CDR3aa: CASSLRGSGPMNTEAFF
j_gene: TRBJ1-1
v_gene: TRBV27
abundance: -
d_gene: -

CDR3nt: TGTGCCAGCAGCTTACTAGTAGGAGGGGCCGCGGGCTACACCTTC
CDR3aa: CASSLLVGGAAGYTF
j_gene: TRBJ1-2
v_gene: TRBV7-2
abundance: -
d_gene: -

CDR3nt: TGTGCCAGCAGCTCCTCAGGACAGGACGCCAATCAGCCCCAGCATTTT
CDR3aa: CASSSSGQDANQPQHF
j_gene: TRBJ1-5
v_gene: TRBV7-9
abundance: -
d_gene: TRBD1

CDR3nt: TGTGCCAGCAGCGTAGGAGGACAGCCATCTAACTATGGCTACACCTTC
CDR3aa: CASSVGGQPSNYGYTF
j_gene: TRBJ1-2
v_gene: TRBV9
abundance: -
d_gene: -

CDR3nt: TGTGCCAGCAGTGAATTCGGCGAACCCACAACTAATGAAAAACTGTTTTTT
CDR3aa: CASSEFGEPTTNEKLFF
j_gene: TRBJ1-4
v_gene: TRBV2
abundance: -
d_gene: -

CDR3nt: TGTGCCAGCAGCCCAAATATCGGGCTAGCGGGAGTGGAGACCCAGTACTTC
CDR3aa: CASSPNIGLAGVETQYF
j_gene: TRBJ2-5
v_gene: TRBV7-3
abundance: -
d_gene: TRBD2

CDR3nt: TGTGCCAGCAGTTTTAGACTAGCGGGAGTAAAAGCGGTCTACGAGCAGTACTTC
CDR3aa: CASSFRLAGVKAVYEQYF
j_gene: TRBJ2-7
v_gene: TRBV27
abundance: once
d_gene: TRBD2